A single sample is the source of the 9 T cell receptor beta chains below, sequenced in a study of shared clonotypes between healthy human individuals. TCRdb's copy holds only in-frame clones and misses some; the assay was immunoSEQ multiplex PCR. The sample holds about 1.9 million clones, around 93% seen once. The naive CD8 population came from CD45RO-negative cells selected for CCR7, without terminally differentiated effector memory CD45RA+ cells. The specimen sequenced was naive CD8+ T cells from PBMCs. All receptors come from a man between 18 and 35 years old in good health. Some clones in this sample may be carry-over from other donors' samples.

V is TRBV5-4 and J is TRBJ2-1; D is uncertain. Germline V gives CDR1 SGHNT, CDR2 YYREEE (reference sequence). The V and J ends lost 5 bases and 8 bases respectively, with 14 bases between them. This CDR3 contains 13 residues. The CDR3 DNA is TGTGCCAGCAGGGCAGGCGGTCTGCATGAGCAGTTCTTC. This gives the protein CASRAGGLHEQFF.

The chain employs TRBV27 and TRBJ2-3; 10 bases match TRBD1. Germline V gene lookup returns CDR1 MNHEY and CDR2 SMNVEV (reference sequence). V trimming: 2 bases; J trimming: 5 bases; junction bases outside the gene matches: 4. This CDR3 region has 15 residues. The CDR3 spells CASSLGTGAIDTQYF. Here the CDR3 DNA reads TGTGCCAGCAGTTTAGGGACAGGGGCGATAGATACGCAGTATTTT.

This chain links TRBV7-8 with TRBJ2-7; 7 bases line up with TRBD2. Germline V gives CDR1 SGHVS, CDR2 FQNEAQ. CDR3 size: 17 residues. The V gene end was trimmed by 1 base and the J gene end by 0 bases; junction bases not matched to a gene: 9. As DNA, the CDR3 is TGTGCCAGCAGCTTAGATTACCGTAGCGGGCCCTCCTACGAGCAGTACTTC. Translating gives CASSLDYRSGPSYEQYF.

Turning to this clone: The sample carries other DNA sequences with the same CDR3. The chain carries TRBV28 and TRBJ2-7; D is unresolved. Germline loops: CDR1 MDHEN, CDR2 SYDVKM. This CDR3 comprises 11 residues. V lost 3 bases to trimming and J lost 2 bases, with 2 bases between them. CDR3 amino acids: CASSLTYEQYF. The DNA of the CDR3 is TGTGCCAGCAGTTTGACCTACGAGCAGTACTTC. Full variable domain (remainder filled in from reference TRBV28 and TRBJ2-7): DVKVTQSSRYLVKRTGEKVFLECVQDMDHENMFWYRQDPGLGLRLIYFSYDVKMKEKGDIPEGYSVSREKKERFSLILESASTNQTSMYLCASSLTYEQYFGPGTRLTVT.

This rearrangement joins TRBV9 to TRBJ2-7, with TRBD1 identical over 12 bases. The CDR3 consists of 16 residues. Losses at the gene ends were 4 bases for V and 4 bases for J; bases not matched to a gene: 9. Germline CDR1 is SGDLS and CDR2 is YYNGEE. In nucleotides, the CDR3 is TGTGCCAGCAGCCACGACCGGGACAGGGGGCGATACGAGCAGTACTTC. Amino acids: CASSHDRDRGRYEQYF. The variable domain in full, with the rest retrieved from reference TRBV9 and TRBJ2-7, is DSGVTQTPKHLITATGQRVTLRCSPRSGDLSVYWYQQSLDQGLQFLIQYYNGEERAKGNILERFSAQQFPDLHSELNLSSLELGDSALYFCASSHDRDRGRYEQYFGPGTRLTVT.

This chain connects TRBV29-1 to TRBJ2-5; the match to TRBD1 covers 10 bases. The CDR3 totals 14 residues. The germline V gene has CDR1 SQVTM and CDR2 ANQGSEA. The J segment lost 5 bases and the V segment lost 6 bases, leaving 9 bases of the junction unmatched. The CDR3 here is CSVSVTGGRETQYF. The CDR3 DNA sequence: TGCAGCGTGAGCGTGACAGGGGGCAGGGAGACCCAGTACTTC.

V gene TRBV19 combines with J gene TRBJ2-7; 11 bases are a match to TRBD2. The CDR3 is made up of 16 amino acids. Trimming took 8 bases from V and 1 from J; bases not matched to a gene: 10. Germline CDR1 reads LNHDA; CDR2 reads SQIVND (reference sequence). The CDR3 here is CASQAGTSGLSYEQYF. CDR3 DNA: TGTGCCAGTCAGGCTGGGACTAGCGGACTTTCCTACGAGCAGTACTTC.

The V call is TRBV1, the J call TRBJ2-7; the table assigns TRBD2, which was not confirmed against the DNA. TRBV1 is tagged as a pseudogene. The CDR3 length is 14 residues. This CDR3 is CTSSQALGRGEQYF. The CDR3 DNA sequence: TGCACCAGCAGCCAAGCTCTAGGTCGGGGCGAGCAGTACTTC.

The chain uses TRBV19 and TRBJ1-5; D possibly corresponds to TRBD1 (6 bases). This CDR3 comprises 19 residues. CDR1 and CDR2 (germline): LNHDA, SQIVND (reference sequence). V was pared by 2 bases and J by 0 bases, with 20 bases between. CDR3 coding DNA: TGTGCCAGTAGTATAATTCCTGGAGGACAGCAGAATAGCAATCAGCCCCAGCATTTT. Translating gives CASSIIPGGQQNSNQPQHF. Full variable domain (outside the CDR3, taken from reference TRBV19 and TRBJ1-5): DGGITQSPKYLFRKEGQNVTLSCEQNLNHDAMYWYRQDPGQGLRLIYYSQIVNDFQKGDIAEGYSVSREKKESFPLTVTSAQKNPTAFYLCASSIIPGGQQNSNQPQHFGDGTRLSIL.